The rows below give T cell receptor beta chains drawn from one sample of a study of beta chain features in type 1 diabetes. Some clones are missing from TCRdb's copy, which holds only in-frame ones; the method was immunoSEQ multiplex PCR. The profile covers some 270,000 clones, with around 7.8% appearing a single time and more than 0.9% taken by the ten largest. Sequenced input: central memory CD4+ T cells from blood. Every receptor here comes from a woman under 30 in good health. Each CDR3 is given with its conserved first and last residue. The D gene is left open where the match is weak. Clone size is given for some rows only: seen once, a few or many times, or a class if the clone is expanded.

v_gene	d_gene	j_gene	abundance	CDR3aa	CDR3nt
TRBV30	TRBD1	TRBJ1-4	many	CARQGETNEKLFF	TGTGCCCGCCAGGGGGAAACTAATGAAAAACTGTTTTTT
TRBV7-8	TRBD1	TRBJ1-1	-	CASSPITQGSEAFF	TGTGCCAGCAGCCCAATAACACAGGGGTCTGAAGCTTTCTTT
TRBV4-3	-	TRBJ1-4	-	CASSQYGGGATNEKLFF	TGCGCCAGCAGCCAATATGGAGGAGGAGCAACTAATGAAAAACTGTTTTTT
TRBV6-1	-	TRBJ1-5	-	CALHGRGRRQPQHF	TGTGCCCTCCACGGCAGGGGTCGAAGGCAGCCCCAGCATTTT
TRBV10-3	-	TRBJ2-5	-	CAISQGKQETQYF	TGTGCCATCTCCCAGGGGAAACAAGAGACCCAGTACTTC
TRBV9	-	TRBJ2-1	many	CASSVALYGEQFF	TGTGCCAGCAGCGTAGCTCTTTATGGTGAGCAGTTCTTC
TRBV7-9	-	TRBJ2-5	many	CASSTDGGTQYF	TGTGCCAGCAGCACGGACGGGGGGACCCAGTACTTC
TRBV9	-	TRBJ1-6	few	CASSPSVFGGNSPLHF	TGTGCCAGCAGCCCCTCAGTGTTCGGGGGAAATTCACCCCTCCACTTT
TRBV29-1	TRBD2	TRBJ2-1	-	CSVASGGTSYNEQFF	TGCAGCGTGGCTAGCGGGGGGACCTCCTACAATGAGCAGTTCTTC
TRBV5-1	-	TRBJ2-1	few	CASSLERRNNEQFF	TGCGCCAGCAGCTTGGAACGTCGAAACAATGAGCAGTTCTTC
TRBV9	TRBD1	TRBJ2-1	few	CASSARDRGAYNEQFF	TGTGCCAGCAGCGCGAGAGACAGGGGCGCCTACAATGAGCAGTTCTTC
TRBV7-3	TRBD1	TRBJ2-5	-	CASSRTGGKETQYF	TGTGCCAGCAGCAGGACAGGTGGAAAAGAGACCCAGTACTTC
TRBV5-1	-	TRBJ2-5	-	CASSDQWRETQYF	TGCGCCAGTTCGGACCAATGGAGGGAGACCCAGTACTTC
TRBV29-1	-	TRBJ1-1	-	CSTHRASSEAFF	TGCAGCACCCACCGTGCCAGCTCTGAAGCTTTCTTT
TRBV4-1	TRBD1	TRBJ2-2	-	CASSQGQGALFGELFF	TGCGCCAGCAGCCAGGGACAGGGGGCATTGTTCGGGGAGCTGTTTTTT
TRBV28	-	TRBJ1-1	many	CASSRRGANTEAFF	TGTGCCAGCAGCCGGAGGGGGGCGAACACTGAAGCTTTCTTT
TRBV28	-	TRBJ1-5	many	CASSLRGVGPQHF	TGTGCCAGCAGTTTGCGGGGCGTCGGGCCCCAGCATTTT
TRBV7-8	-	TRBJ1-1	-	CASSRGAMNTEAFF	TGTGCCAGCAGCCGAGGAGCTATGAACACTGAAGCTTTCTTT
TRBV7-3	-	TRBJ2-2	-	CASSLLPGELFF	TGTGCCAGCAGCTTACTGCCCGGGGAGCTGTTTTTT
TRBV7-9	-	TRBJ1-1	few	CASSLSTVANTEAFF	TGTGCCAGCAGCTTATCGACCGTAGCAAACACTGAAGCTTTCTTT
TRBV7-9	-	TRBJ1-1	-	CASSSISGTEAFF	TGTGCCAGCAGCTCTATTTCGGGCACTGAAGCTTTCTTT
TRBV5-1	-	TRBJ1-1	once	CASSLAETVTEAFF	TGCGCCAGCAGCTTGGCCGAAACTGTGACTGAAGCTTTCTTT
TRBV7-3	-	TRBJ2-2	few	CASSSAESGELFF	TGTGCCAGCAGCTCCGCAGAGAGCGGGGAGCTGTTTTTT
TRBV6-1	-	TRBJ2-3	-	CASYPGAGDTQYF	TGTGCCAGCTACCCGGGGGCAGGGGATACGCAGTATTTT
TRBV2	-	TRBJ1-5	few	CASSDYGASNQPQHF	TGTGCCAGCAGTGATTATGGGGCTAGTAATCAGCCCCAGCATTTT
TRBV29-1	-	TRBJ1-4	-	CSVEDPRGEKLFF	TGCAGCGTTGAAGATCCAAGGGGTGAAAAACTGTTTTTT
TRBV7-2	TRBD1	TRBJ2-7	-	CASSLLGQGSYEQYF	TGTGCCAGCAGCCTTTTGGGACAGGGCTCCTACGAGCAGTACTTC
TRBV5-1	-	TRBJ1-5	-	CASSLGSSNQPQHF	TGCGCCAGCAGCTTAGGCAGTAGCAATCAGCCCCAGCATTTT
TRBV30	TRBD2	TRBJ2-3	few	CAWSEGGRGSTDTQYF	TGTGCCTGGAGTGAGGGCGGGAGGGGCAGTACAGATACGCAGTATTTT
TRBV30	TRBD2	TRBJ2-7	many	CAWSDGLAGDVPDEQYF	TGTGCCTGGAGCGACGGACTAGCGGGAGACGTTCCGGACGAGCAGTACTTC
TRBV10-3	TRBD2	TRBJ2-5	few	CAISEGGGRLQETQYF	TGTGCCATCAGTGAGGGCGGGGGACGGTTACAAGAGACCCAGTACTTC
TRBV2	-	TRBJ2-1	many	CASSQGYNEQFF	TGTGCCAGCAGTCAGGGATACAATGAGCAGTTCTTC
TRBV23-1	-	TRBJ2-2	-	CASSQRTRTPGSCFF	-
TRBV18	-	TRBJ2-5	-	CASSDQSETQYF	TGTGCCAGCTCAGACCAATCCGAGACCCAGTACTTC
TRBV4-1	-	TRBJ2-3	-	CASSPEGNWVTDTQYF	TGCGCCAGCAGCCCAGAGGGCAACTGGGTCACAGATACGCAGTATTTT
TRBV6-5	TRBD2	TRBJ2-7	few	CASSRTSGRAEQYF	TGTGCCAGCAGCCGGACTAGCGGGAGGGCTGAACAGTACTTC
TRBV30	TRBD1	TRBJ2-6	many	CAWSPGQGASGANVLTF	TGTGCCTGGAGTCCGGGACAGGGTGCTTCTGGGGCCAACGTCCTGACTTTC
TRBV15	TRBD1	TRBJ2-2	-	CATSRDLGVTGTGNTGELFF	TGTGCCACCAGCAGAGATTTAGGGGTAACCGGGACAGGGAACACCGGGGAGCTGTTTTTT
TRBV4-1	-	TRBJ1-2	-	CASSQEEGTYGYTF	TGCGCCAGCAGCCAAGAGGAAGGTACCTATGGCTACACCTTC
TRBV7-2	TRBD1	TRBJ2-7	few	CASSFAGQGLGEQYF	TGTGCCAGCAGCTTCGCGGGACAGGGATTAGGCGAGCAGTACTTC
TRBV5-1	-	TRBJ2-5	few	CASSPGRQETQYF	TGCGCCAGCAGCCCAGGGAGGCAAGAGACCCAGTACTTC
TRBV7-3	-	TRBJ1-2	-	CASSLTRGHGISYTF	TGTGCCAGCAGCTTAACGCGGGGACACGGGATAAGCTACACCTTC
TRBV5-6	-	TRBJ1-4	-	CASSLEGNNEKLFF	TGTGCCAGCAGCTTGGAGGGGAACAATGAAAAACTGTTTTTT